The present TCR beta chain was sequenced within a study of control samples from healthy donors and cancer patients. The germline V gene has CDR1 SEHNR and CDR2 FQNEAQ (reference sequence). The length of the CDR3 is 14 residues. V lost 2 bases, J lost 0 bases, and 7 bases lay in between. The assay was immunoSEQ multiplex PCR, and TCRdb's table has in-frame clones only and misses some. The sample records fewer than 95,000 clones, around 86% being singletons. This receptor was taken from a man aged 30-40 years in good health. This sequence joins TRBV7-9 and TRBJ2-5, with D unclear. Sequenced: blood. Here the CDR3 reads CASSLSGYQETQYF. The CDR3 nucleotides read TGTGCCAGCAGCTTATCCGGGTACCAAGAGACCCAGTACTTC.